This is a list of T cell receptor beta chains from one sample in a study of breast tumors, draining lymph nodes, adjacent tissues. TCRdb re-called the multiplex PCR reads through MiXCR, storing one row per CDR3 protein. The repertoire has fewer than 200,000 distinct CDR3 sequences, about 33% of them found once; the top ten carry less than 4%. The sequenced sample consisted of axillary lymph node tissue. The receptors originated from a female donor with breast cancer. Some clones in this sample may be carry-over from other donors' samples. The conserved cysteine and the conserved F or W are not part of the CDR3 here. The order of the fields is D gene, V gene, J gene, CDR3 protein. A D gene is named only where the DNA matches it firmly.

>.|TRBV7-9|TRBJ2-2
ASLSLPIGELF
>.|TRBV27|TRBJ1-4
ASSLAPRKLF
>TRBD1|TRBV3-1|TRBJ2-7
ASSRDSPDEQY
>.|TRBV20-1|TRBJ2-7
SASSVEGAIGEQY
>.|TRBV28|TRBJ2-7
ASSPYGTRTSLHEQY
>.|TRBV5-8|TRBJ2-7
ASSPTVSTYEQY
>.|TRBV30|TRBJ1-6
AWSGSDRPYNSPLH
>.|TRBV19|TRBJ2-6
ASSIGRYVVT
>.|TRBV5-6|TRBJ1-2
ASSLVGGYT
>TRBD2|TRBV6-5|TRBJ2-1
ASSYASGGGRGEQF
>.|TRBV6-2/TRBV6-3|TRBJ2-7
ASSYQQGSSYEQY
>.|TRBV9|TRBJ1-3
ASCVAAQGGNTIY
>TRBD1|TRBV18|TRBJ1-5
ASSPLPGQGSPGQPQH
>TRBD2|TRBV19|TRBJ2-7
ASSTSGGALYYEQY
>.|TRBV6-5|TRBJ2-1
ASSYSGYNEQF
>.|TRBV7-9|TRBJ2-3
ASSLAQMTGVSTDTQY
>.|TRBV2|TRBJ1-4
ADGGEDNEKLF
>.|TRBV6-1|TRBJ1-6
ASSEARGHSPLH
>TRBD2|TRBV20-1|TRBJ2-3
SASPIRDRGTSGGAGDTQY
>TRBD1|TRBV12-3/TRBV12-4|TRBJ2-2
AAPDRATGELF